Following are 3 T cell receptor beta chains from one sample sequenced in a study of cytotoxic CD8 clonotypes in ibrutinib-treated CLL. TCRdb keeps only in-frame clones here, not all; method: immunoSEQ multiplex PCR. The data show 150,000 to 250,000 clones, 55% to 85% seen once. Here the sequenced sample was PBMCs, taken after 24 months of ibrutinib treatment. The origin of the receptors is a human donor with chronic lymphocytic leukemia.

The chain links TRBV30 to TRBJ2-4; D is undetermined. Germline CDR1 reads GTSNPN; CDR2 reads SVGIG (reference sequence). The CDR3 covers 13 residues. Trimming left V 4 bases short and J 6 bases short, with 13 bases between. CDR3 in DNA: TGTGCCTGGACGTCAGGCCTTAGAAACATTCAGTACTTC. It translates to CAWTSGLRNIQYF.

This sequence joins TRBV2 and TRBJ1-2, with D possibly matching TRBD1 (6 bases). Germline assignment: CDR1 SNHLY and CDR2 FYNNEI. The germline V and J ends were trimmed by 10 bases and 6 bases, with 18 bases remaining between them. The CDR3 consists of 13 residues. The CDR3 protein is CATLTGDSDGYTF. DNA for the CDR3: TGTGCCACGTTGACAGGAGATTCGGATGGCTACACCTTC.

V gene TRBV18 combines with J gene TRBJ2-7; weak D call: TRBD1 (6 bases). Trimming cost V 4 bases and J 5 bases, with 12 bases left between them. This CDR3 comprises 13 residues. Germline loops: CDR1 KGHSH, CDR2 LQKENI. This chain's CDR3 is CASSRTAKDEQYF. DNA for the CDR3: TGTGCCAGCTCACGGACAGCTAAGGACGAGCAGTACTTC.